These T cell receptor beta chains were read from a single sample in a study of cytomegalovirus exposure and HLA in healthy donors. Clones were sequenced by immunoSEQ multiplex PCR, and TCRdb holds only the in-frame ones, with some missing. The top ten hold about 1.6% of the sample, which has 60,000 or so clones, 89% seen once. Material for sequencing was PBMCs. Receptor source: a man aged 25-40 years in good health and CMV-seropositive. The CDR3 runs from the conserved cysteine through the conserved F or W. The D gene is left open where the match is weak. Expanded clones are given a class, and other clones once, few, many or no size at all.

TRBV18	TRBJ1-1	NA	14	NA	CASSPVTDTTEAFF	TGTGCCAGCTCACCTGTTACAGACACCACTGAAGCTTTCTTT
TRBV6-1	TRBJ1-5	once	14	TRBD1	CATTQTGGNQPQHF	TGTGCCACCACCCAGACAGGGGGCAATCAGCCCCAGCATTTT
TRBV5-6	TRBJ2-7	few	11	NA	CASSLVGEQYF	TGTGCCAGCAGCTTGGTCGGGGAGCAGTACTTC
TRBV11-3	TRBJ2-2	NA	16	NA	CASSLGGAGRSGELFF	TGTGCCAGCAGCTTAGGGGGCGCGGGAAGGTCCGGGGAGCTGTTTTTT
TRBV9	TRBJ2-5	NA	14	TRBD2	CASSVLAGGETQYF	TGTGCCAGCAGCGTCCTAGCGGGAGGGGAGACCCAGTACTTC
TRBV5-1	TRBJ2-1	NA	15	NA	CASSQDSPGKNEQFF	TGCGCCAGCAGCCAGGACAGTCCGGGTAAGAATGAGCAGTTCTTC
TRBV7-9	TRBJ2-3	NA	13	NA	CASRATGTDTQYF	TGTGCCAGCAGGGCGACAGGCACAGATACGCAGTATTTT
TRBV7-3	TRBJ2-2	once	15	NA	CASSLSGTKPGELFF	TGTGCCAGCAGCTTAAGCGGGACCAAACCCGGGGAGCTGTTTTTT
TRBV29-1	TRBJ2-5	NA	13	NA	CSGTRDYQETQYF	TGCAGCGGGACTCGGGACTACCAAGAGACCCAGTACTTC
TRBV18	TRBJ1-1	NA	15	NA	CASSPIREVNTEAFF	TGTGCCAGCTCACCAATAAGGGAGGTGAACACTGAAGCTTTCTTT
TRBV5-4	TRBJ2-1	NA	15	TRBD1	CASSATGGGYNEQFF	TGTGCCAGCAGCGCCACAGGGGGCGGGTACAATGAGCAGTTCTTC
TRBV27	TRBJ2-2	few	16	TRBD2	CASSIIAGEFSGELFF	TGTGCCAGCAGTATAATAGCGGGAGAATTTTCCGGGGAGCTGTTTTTT
TRBV9	TRBJ2-4	NA	17	NA	CASSVEGVGQAKNIQYF	TGTGCCAGCAGCGTAGAAGGAGTTGGACAGGCCAAAAACATTCAGTACTTC
TRBV19	TRBJ2-1	NA	16	TRBD2	CASSSSGRVTYNEQFF	TGTGCCAGTAGTTCTAGCGGGAGGGTAACCTACAATGAGCAGTTCTTC
TRBV4-1	TRBJ2-7	few	15	TRBD2	CASSRTGLATYEQYF	TGCGCCAGCAGCCGAACGGGACTAGCGACCTACGAGCAGTACTTC
TRBV6-5	TRBJ2-2	NA	14	TRBD1	CASRGQASTGELFF	TGTGCCAGCAGGGGACAGGCAAGCACCGGGGAGCTGTTTTTT
TRBV19	TRBJ2-1	NA	18	TRBD2	CASSIGSGTGGLYNEQFF	TGTGCCAGTAGTATAGGGAGCGGGACGGGAGGGCTATACAATGAGCAGTTCTTC
TRBV7-3	TRBJ2-1	NA	13	TRBD1	CASSLGQGRGQFF	TGTGCTAGCAGCCTCGGACAGGGGAGGGGGCAGTTCTTC
TRBV6-5	TRBJ1-2	NA	13	TRBD1	CASSPEGGRGYTF	TGTGCCAGCAGTCCCGAAGGGGGCCGAGGCTACACCTTC
TRBV29-1	TRBJ2-1	NA	12	TRBD1	CSVITGGIEQFF	TGCAGCGTTATAACAGGGGGAATTGAGCAGTTCTTC
TRBV20-1	TRBJ2-1	NA	11	NA	CSVQGENEQFF	TGCAGTGTACAGGGTGAAAATGAGCAGTTCTTC
TRBV10-1	TRBJ2-7	NA	14	TRBD1	CASSKAGTGMEQYF	TGCGCCAGCAGTAAAGCCGGGACAGGGATGGAGCAGTACTTC
TRBV18	TRBJ1-6	NA	13	TRBD1	CATTGQLNSPLHF	TGTGCCACCACGGGACAGCTAAATTCACCCCTCCACTTT
TRBV6-5	TRBJ1-1	NA	13	NA	CASRRTVNTEAFF	TGTGCCAGCAGGAGGACAGTGAACACTGAAGCTTTCTTT
TRBV6-6	TRBJ1-2	NA	16	TRBD1	CASSYTIQGADYGYTF	TGTGCCAGCAGTTACACAATACAGGGGGCGGACTATGGCTACACCTTC
TRBV30	TRBJ2-1	NA	11	NA	CAWRSYNEQFF	TGTGCCTGGAGGAGCTACAATGAGCAGTTCTTC
TRBV9	TRBJ2-3	NA	15	NA	CASSRGTHGGDTQYF	TGTGCCAGCAGCCGCGGGACCCACGGCGGGGATACGCAGTATTTT
TRBV23-1	TRBJ1-1	NA	14	TRBD1	CASSGTGLNTEAFF	TGCGCCAGCAGTGGGACAGGGCTGAACACTGAAGCTTTCTTT
TRBV30	TRBJ1-1	NA	13	NA	CAWSPGGGTEAFF	TGTGCCTGGAGCCCTGGGGGGGGCACTGAAGCTTTCTTT
TRBV28	TRBJ2-5	NA	13	NA	CASSSPSEETQYF	TGTGCCAGCAGTTCACCCAGCGAAGAGACCCAGTACTTC
TRBV10-1	TRBJ2-7	NA	13	NA	CASSAGRSYEQYF	TGCGCCAGCAGCGCAGGGCGATCCTACGAGCAGTACTTC
TRBV11-3	TRBJ2-2	NA	15	NA	CASSFGGSNTGELFF	TGTGCCAGCAGCTTTGGAGGGTCGAACACCGGGGAGCTGTTTTTT
TRBV6-5	TRBJ2-7	NA	12	NA	CASGGETYEQYF	TGTGCCAGCGGCGGGGAAACCTACGAGCAGTACTTC
TRBV6-1	TRBJ2-7	few	13	NA	CASSPGGLYEQYF	TGTGCCAGCAGTCCGGGGGGCCTCTACGAGCAGTACTTC
TRBV10-3	TRBJ2-3	NA	15	TRBD2	CAISDAGGPADTQYF	TGTGCCATCAGTGACGCGGGAGGGCCTGCAGATACGCAGTATTTT
TRBV7-2	TRBJ2-5	NA	14	TRBD1	CASSPGTGGKTQYF	TGTGCCAGCAGCCCCGGGACAGGGGGGAAGACCCAGTACTTC
TRBV7-3	TRBJ2-7	NA	16	TRBD1	CASSSPPGTGDYEQYF	TGTGCCAGCAGCTCCCCTCCCGGGACAGGGGACTACGAGCAGTACTTC
TRBV5-4	TRBJ2-1	few	17	TRBD2	CASTPGLAGGSYNEQFF	TGTGCCAGCACTCCGGGACTAGCGGGAGGTTCCTACAATGAGCAGTTCTTC
TRBV15	TRBJ2-7	NA	14	TRBD1	CATSRWDRLYEQYF	TGTGCCACCAGCAGATGGGACAGGTTATACGAGCAGTACTTC
TRBV25-1	TRBJ2-7	NA	14	TRBD1	CASRGQGSSYEQYF	TGTGCCAGCAGGGGACAGGGAAGCTCCTACGAGCAGTACTTC
TRBV6-1	TRBJ1-1	NA	15	NA	CASSEKRGVYTEAFF	TGTGCCAGCAGTGAAAAACGGGGTGTTTACACTGAAGCTTTCTTT
TRBV7-9	TRBJ1-1	few	12	NA	CALSARRTEAFF	TGTGCCCTCTCAGCGAGGCGGACTGAAGCTTTCTTT
TRBV5-1	TRBJ2-5	once	14	NA	CASSRQALGETQYF	TGCGCCAGCAGCAGACAGGCCCTTGGAGAGACCCAGTACTTC
TRBV12-5	TRBJ2-1	NA	21	TRBD2	CASGLVLPGLAGTVAYNEQFF	TGTGCTAGTGGTTTGGTACTTCCGGGACTAGCGGGAACGGTGGCCTACAATGAGCAGTTCTTC
TRBV5-6	TRBJ2-7	NA	11	NA	CASSLGHEQYF	TGTGCCAGCAGCTTGGGGCATGAGCAGTACTTC
TRBV5-8	TRBJ2-4	NA	15	NA	CASSLEALAKNIQYF	TGTGCCAGCAGCTTAGAAGCTCTAGCCAAAAACATTCAGTACTTC
TRBV7-9	TRBJ2-3	NA	14	NA	CASSFRGRADTQYF	TGTGCCAGCAGCTTTAGGGGGAGGGCAGATACGCAGTATTTT
TRBV30	TRBJ2-7	NA	18	TRBD2	CAWSVRWTSGRAGNEQYF	TGTGCCTGGAGTGTGAGGTGGACTAGCGGGAGGGCCGGTAACGAGCAGTACTTC
TRBV4-3	TRBJ2-1	once	17	NA	CPSSQAATGLSYNEQFF	TGCCCCAGCAGCCAAGCCGCGACAGGCCTTTCCTACAATGAGCAGTTCTTC
TRBV29-1	TRBJ2-7	NA	12	NA	CSAAGQKYEQYF	TGCAGCGCCGCGGGACAGAAGTACGAGCAGTACTTC
TRBV27	TRBJ2-7	NA	15	TRBD1	CASSLGTGGTYEQYF	TGTGCCAGCAGTTTAGGGACAGGGGGCACCTACGAGCAGTACTTC
TRBV7-3	TRBJ2-5	NA	14	TRBD2	CASSLAGVSQEQYF	TGTGCCAGCAGCTTAGCGGGAGTATCACAAGAGCAGTACTTC
TRBV11-2	TRBJ2-7	NA	13	NA	CASSSLKSYEQYF	TGTGCCAGCAGCTCGCTAAAGTCCTACGAGCAGTACTTC
TRBV7-9	TRBJ1-6	once	13	TRBD1	CASVDRGNSPLHF	TGTGCCAGCGTAGACAGGGGGAATTCACCCCTCCACTTT